The 5 T cell receptor beta chains reported below all come from one sample, sequenced in a study of OX40 agonist ivuxolimab in advanced cancers. Clones were sequenced by immunoSEQ multiplex PCR, and TCRdb holds only the in-frame ones, with some missing. In the table there are about 66,000 clones, 75% to 90% of which are singletons. Sequenced material: CD4+ or CD8+ T cells sorted from blood, taken in a trial of the OX40 agonist ivuxolimab. Receptors were obtained from an adult with an advanced solid tumor such as melanoma, head and neck, liver or kidney cancer.

J is TRBJ2-2 and V is TRBV6-6, with 7 bases matching TRBD1. Germline CDR1 and CDR2: MNHNY and SVGAGI (reference sequence). V lost 7 bases and J lost 1; bases outside the gene matches: 3. The CDR3 has 14 residues. As DNA, the CDR3 is TGTGCCAGCACCGGACAGGAGAACACCGGGGAGCTGTTTTTT. The encoded protein is CASTGQENTGELFF.

CDR3 amino acids: CASSRREPGIGSYYEQYF. The DNA of the CDR3 is TGTGCCAGCAGTCGCCGGGAACCAGGGATCGGGAGCTACTACGAGCAGTACTTC. The chain has TRBV28 and TRBJ2-7, with D perhaps matching TRBD2 (6 bases). V shed 5 bases and J shed 3 bases, with 26 bases lying between them. The CDR3 loop spans 18 amino acids. Germline CDR1 reads MDHEN; CDR2 reads SYDVKM. Full variable domain (outside the CDR3, taken from reference TRBV28 and TRBJ2-7): DVKVTQSSRYLVKRTGEKVFLECVQDMDHENMFWYRQDPGLGLRLIYFSYDVKMKEKGDIPEGYSVSREKKERFSLILESASTNQTSMYLCASSRREPGIGSYYEQYFGPGTRLTVT.

This clone showed up just a few times. The rearrangement uses TRBV6-6 and TRBJ2-4; D tentatively reads TRBD1 or TRBD2 (5 bases each). The germline gives CDR1 MNHNY, CDR2 SVGAGI (reference sequence). This CDR3 is built from 13 residues. V dropped 7 bases and J dropped 2 bases, with 9 bases sitting between them. The CDR3 sequence: CASKGTSKNIQYF. CDR3 DNA: TGTGCCAGCAAGGGGACGTCCAAAAACATTCAGTACTTC.

This clone was observed a handful of times. This chain joins TRBV25-1 and TRBJ2-7; 9 bases line up with TRBD1. The CDR3 sequence is 14 residues long. Germline loops: CDR1 MGHDK, CDR2 SYGVNS. Trimming cost V 4 bases and J 3 bases; bases outside gene matches: 4. This CDR3 reads CASSAGTGLYEQYF. The CDR3 DNA follows: TGTGCCAGCAGTGCGGGGACAGGGCTCTACGAGCAGTACTTC.

This clone has just a few counts. The chain employs TRBV4-1 and TRBJ2-1, with no clear D. Trimming removed 0 bases at V and 12 bases at J, with 9 bases between. Germline CDR1 MGHRA, CDR2 YSYEKL. The CDR3 is made up of 12 amino acids. The DNA of the CDR3 is TGCGCCAGCAGCCAAGATGGTATAGCGCAGTTCTTC. Its protein product is CASSQDGIAQFF.